The clone carrying this T cell receptor beta chain was picked up many times. Its antigen is as yet unknown. This sample was taken from a study of identical twins. The germline V gene has CDR1 MDHEN and CDR2 SYDVKM. This CDR3 has 15 amino acids. V lost 2 bases and J 3 bases, leaving 12 bases between the germline ends. Whole-study findings and limits: Cord blood beta clonotypes that were abundant carried fewer insertions, and memory repertoires showed no such trend.

The cDNA had a unique molecular identifier and a template-switch universal primer site. A single record per CDR3 protein comes from TCRdb applying MiXCR to the 5' RACE reads. This table holds about 250,000 distinct CDR3 sequences, about 8.3% found once. These sequences were also reported in another study, on yellow fever vaccine responses in identical twins.

The genes are TRBV28 and TRBJ2-3; D possibly corresponds to TRBD2 (5 bases). The material sequenced was CD8+ T cells sorted from blood. The sequence was obtained from a woman aged 18-29 years in good health. DNA of the CDR3: TGTGCCAGCAGTTTAATTGACCGGGGAACAGATACGCAGTATTTT. It translates to CASSLIDRGTDTQYF.